What follows are 18 T cell receptor beta chains derived from one specimen sequenced in a study of a mutant IDH1 vaccine in newly diagnosed glioma. This sample's time point: week 35, safety follow-up. The study gave 300 ug of mutant IDH1 20-mer peptide per vaccine dose, with topical imiquimod. These receptors have no identified antigens. Some clones are missing from TCRdb's copy, which holds only in-frame ones; the method was immunoSEQ multiplex PCR. The table lists 30,000 or so clones, over 75% of them singletons. The source material was PBMCs, sampled from a glioma patient whose treatment included an IDH1 peptide vaccine. The source of these receptors is a middle-aged man with glioma. Some clones in this sample may be carry-over from other donors' samples.

The V and J genes are TRBV18 and TRBJ1-5, with TRBD1 matching 9 bases. The CDR3 totals 15 residues. The junction had 4 bases not matched to a gene; V was cut back by 3 bases and J by 4 bases. Germline loops: CDR1 KGHSH, CDR2 LQKENI. In DNA form, the CDR3 reads TGTGCCAGCTCACCCTTACAGGGGGCGAATCAGCCCCAGCATTTT. It yields the protein CASSPLQGANQPQHF.

The rearrangement joins TRBV19 to TRBJ1-1; TRBD1 is a possible D gene (6 bases). This CDR3 contains 13 residues. Per germline, CDR1 LNHDA and CDR2 SQIVND (reference sequence). V dropped 4 bases and J dropped 1 base, with 7 bases sitting between them. CDR3 residues: CASSTQGNTEAFF. The CDR3 coding sequence is TGTGCCAGTAGTACACAGGGGAACACTGAAGCTTTCTTT.

This clone was counted once. The chain has TRBV6-6 and TRBJ1-5, with TRBD1 identical over 7 bases. Germline V gives CDR1 MNHNY, CDR2 SVGAGI (reference sequence). This CDR3 has 16 residues. The junction had 12 bases not matched to a gene; V was cut back by 6 bases and J by 4 bases. The CDR3, as DNA: TGTGCCAGCAGACCCAGGGGGGGGGCGGGAAATCAGCCCCAGCATTTT. It is translated as CASRPRGGAGNQPQHF.

The chain uses TRBV7-9 and TRBJ2-6, with 8 bases that match TRBD1. With V trimmed by 4 bases and J by 0 bases, 11 bases remained unmatched. Germline CDR1 SEHNR, CDR2 FQNEAQ (reference sequence). This CDR3 has 19 residues. Here the CDR3 reads CASSSSDGTGSSGANVLTF. The DNA of the CDR3 is TGTGCCAGCAGCTCTAGTGATGGGACAGGAAGCTCTGGGGCCAACGTCCTGACTTTC.

The CDR3 nucleotides read TGTGCCAGCAGCCGACAAGAGACCCAGTACTTC. Protein: CASSRQETQYF. The rearrangement links TRBV5-6 to TRBJ2-5; D remains unclear. The germline V gene encodes CDR1 SGHDT and CDR2 YYEEEE. V was trimmed by 4 bases and J by 2 bases, leaving 3 bases between them. The CDR3 is 11 residues long. The variable domain in full, completed from reference TRBV5-6 and TRBJ2-5, reads DAGVTQSPTHLIKTRGQQVTLRCSPKSGHDTVSWYQQALGQGPQFIFQYYEEEERQRGNFPDRFSGHQFPNYSSELNVNALLLGDSALYLCASSRQETQYFGPGTRLLVL.

The V call is TRBV5-8, the J call TRBJ2-3; unclear D gene. The CDR3 totals 13 residues. The V and J ends lost 0 bases and 1 base respectively, with 3 bases between them. Germline CDR1 reads SGHTS; CDR2 reads YDEGEE. The CDR3 reads CASSLAGTDTQYF. CDR3 DNA sequence: TGTGCCAGCAGCTTGGCCGGCACAGATACGCAGTATTTT.

The chain links TRBV19 to TRBJ2-2, with D tentatively TRBD1 or TRBD2 (6 bases each). Germline CDR1 LNHDA, CDR2 SQIVND (reference sequence). Trimming pared 7 bases from V and 3 bases from J, leaving 15 bases between. This CDR3 spans 15 amino acids. The chain's CDR3 is CASKRGARDTGELFF. In DNA, the CDR3 is TGTGCCAGTAAAAGGGGGGCGCGGGACACCGGGGAGCTGTTTTTT.

J is TRBJ1-1 and V is TRBV5-6; D call uncertain. Germline values: CDR1 SGHDT, CDR2 YYEEEE. The CDR3 is made up of 12 amino acids. Between the trimmed V and J ends, which lost 1 base and 4 bases, there was a span of 5 bases. This chain's CDR3 is CASSLLSTEAFF. The DNA of the CDR3 is TGTGCCAGCAGCTTGCTTTCCACTGAAGCTTTCTTT.

This chain uses TRBV30 with TRBJ1-5; D is possibly TRBD1 (6 bases). Trimming took 3 bases from V and 2 from J, leaving 17 bases between them. The CDR3 extends over 16 amino acids. Germline values: CDR1 GTSNPN, CDR2 SVGIG (reference sequence). The CDR3 coding sequence is TGTGCCTGGAGCCTGGGTTGGGGGGCAGGCAATCAGCCCCAGCATTTT. It specifies CAWSLGWGAGNQPQHF.

The V and J genes are TRBV5-6 and TRBJ2-1; TRBD2 matches at 7 bases. The CDR3 is made up of 16 amino acids. The J segment lost 2 bases and the V segment lost 0 bases, leaving 5 bases of the junction unmatched. CDR1 SGHDT and CDR2 YYEEEE come from the germline V gene. For the CDR3, the DNA is TGTGCCAGCAGCTTGGATCAGGCGGGGGCCTACAATGAGCAGTTCTTC. This translates into CASSLDQAGAYNEQFF.

V usage is TRBV5-6 and J usage is TRBJ2-1; maybe TRBD1 (6 bases). Trimming took 4 bases from V and 8 from J, leaving 16 bases between them. This CDR3 comprises 14 residues. CDR1 SGHDT and CDR2 YYEEEE come from the germline V gene. The CDR3 protein is CASSLGTIWDEQFF. CDR3 DNA sequence: TGTGCCAGCAGCCTCGGGACAATTTGGGATGAGCAGTTCTTC.

For this clone: The same CDR3 arises from other DNA sequences in this sample as well. V and J are TRBV19 and TRBJ2-1, with D possibly matching TRBD1 (5 bases). The V end lost 7 bases, the J end lost 0 bases, and 10 bases lay between the germline ends. CDR1 and CDR2 (germline): LNHDA, SQIVND (reference sequence). This CDR3 comprises 14 residues. The CDR3 sequence: CASTPDSSYNEQFF. The CDR3, as DNA: TGTGCCAGTACCCCAGACAGCTCCTACAATGAGCAGTTCTTC.

The chain is built from TRBV4-1 and TRBJ2-7; D possibly corresponds to TRBD2 (6 bases). Germline loops: CDR1 MGHRA, CDR2 YSYEKL. Trimming removed 1 base at V and 2 bases at J, with 6 bases between. There are 13 residues in the CDR3. Written as DNA, the CDR3 is TGCGCCAGCAGCCAAGCGGGGGCCTACGAGCAGTACTTC. Protein sequence: CASSQAGAYEQYF.

The chain uses TRBV7-9 and TRBJ1-1, with unresolved D. CDR1 is SEHNR, CDR2 FQNEAQ, per germline (reference sequence). The length of the CDR3 is 13 residues. V was trimmed by 7 bases and J by 4 bases, leaving 13 bases between them. The CDR3: CASISGRITEAFF. CDR3 in DNA: TGTGCCAGCATCTCCGGGCGTATCACTGAAGCTTTCTTT.

This chain links TRBV5-6 with TRBJ1-3; D is uncertain. Germline V gene lookup returns CDR1 SGHDT and CDR2 YYEEEE. The V and J ends lost 3 bases and 0 bases respectively, with 13 bases between them. This CDR3 contains 16 residues. This chain's CDR3 is CASSSSLFSSGNTIYF. Written as DNA, the CDR3 is TGTGCCAGCAGCTCTTCTCTCTTTAGCTCTGGAAACACCATATATTTT.

Here the CDR3 DNA reads TGTGCCAGCAGTCAGACTATACGGAGCACAGATACGCAGTATTTT. Amino acids: CASSQTIRSTDTQYF. This rearrangement joins TRBV5-4 to TRBJ2-3; maybe TRBD2 (5 bases). The CDR3 is 15 amino acids. Trimming removed 5 bases at V and 0 bases at J, with 13 bases between. The V gene's germline CDR1 is SGHNT and CDR2 YYREEE (reference sequence).

This clone came up a few times. The chain combines TRBV30 with TRBJ1-5; tentative D call: TRBD1 (5 bases). Trimming took 5 bases from V and 6 from J, leaving 14 bases between them. The CDR3 extends over 13 amino acids. Germline V gene sequence: CDR1 GTSNPN, CDR2 SVGIG (reference sequence). The CDR3 DNA is TGTGCCTGGTCCCCGCGGGGGGGTCAGCCCCAGCATTTT. Protein: CAWSPRGGQPQHF.

This clone was observed a single time. This chain joins TRBV9 and TRBJ2-7; D is possibly TRBD2 (6 bases). Germline V gene lookup returns CDR1 SGDLS and CDR2 YYNGEE. There are 12 residues in the CDR3. V lost 3 bases and J 6 bases, leaving 10 bases between the germline ends. The CDR3 DNA sequence: TGTGCCAGCAGCGCTGGAGGGCTCGAGCAGTACTTC. Its protein product is CASSAGGLEQYF.